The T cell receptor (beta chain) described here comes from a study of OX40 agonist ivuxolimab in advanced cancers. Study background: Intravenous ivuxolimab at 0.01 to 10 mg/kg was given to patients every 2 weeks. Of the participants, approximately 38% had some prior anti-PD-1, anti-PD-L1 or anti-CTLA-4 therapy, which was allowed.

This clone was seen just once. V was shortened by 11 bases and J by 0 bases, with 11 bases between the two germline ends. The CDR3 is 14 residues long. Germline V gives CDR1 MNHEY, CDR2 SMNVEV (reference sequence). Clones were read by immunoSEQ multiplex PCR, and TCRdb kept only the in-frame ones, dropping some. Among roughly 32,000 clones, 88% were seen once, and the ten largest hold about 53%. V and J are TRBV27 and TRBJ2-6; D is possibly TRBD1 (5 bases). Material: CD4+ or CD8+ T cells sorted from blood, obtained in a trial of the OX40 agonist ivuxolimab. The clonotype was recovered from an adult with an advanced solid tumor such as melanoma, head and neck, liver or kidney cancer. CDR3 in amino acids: CAAGAGSGANVLTF. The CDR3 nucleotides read TGTGCCGCTGGGGCAGGCTCTGGGGCCAACGTCCTGACTTTC.